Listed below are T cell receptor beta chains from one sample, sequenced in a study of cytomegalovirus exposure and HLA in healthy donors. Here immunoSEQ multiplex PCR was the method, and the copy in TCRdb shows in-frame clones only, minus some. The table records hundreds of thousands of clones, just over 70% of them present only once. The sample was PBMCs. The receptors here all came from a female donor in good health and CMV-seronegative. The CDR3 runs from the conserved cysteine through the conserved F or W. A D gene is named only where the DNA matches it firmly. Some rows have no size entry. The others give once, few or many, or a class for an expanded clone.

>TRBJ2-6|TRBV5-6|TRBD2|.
CASSQTPGGAGANVLTF
TGTGCCAGCAGCCAAACCCCCGGGGGGGCTGGGGCCAACGTCCTGACTTTC
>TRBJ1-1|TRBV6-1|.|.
CASSGGAEAFF
TGTGCCAGCAGTGGGGGGGCTGAAGCTTTCTTT
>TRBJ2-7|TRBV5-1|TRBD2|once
CASRVIPGLAGGEQYF
TGCGCCAGCAGAGTCATTCCGGGACTAGCGGGAGGCGAGCAGTACTTC
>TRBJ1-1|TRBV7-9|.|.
CASSRAPTGLEAFF
TGTGCCAGCAGCCGGGCTCCTACAGGGCTTGAAGCTTTCTTT
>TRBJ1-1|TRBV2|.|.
CASSLTGIGVTEAFF
TGTGCCAGCAGTCTCACTGGAATCGGGGTCACTGAAGCTTTCTTT
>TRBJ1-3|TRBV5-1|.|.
CASSLSLRQTGNTIYF
TGCGCCAGCAGCTTATCCTTGCGACAGACTGGAAACACCATATATTTT
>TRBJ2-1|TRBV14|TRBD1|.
CASSPSGQGYNEQFF
TGTGCCAGTTCCCCCTCGGGACAGGGGTACAATGAGCAGTTCTTC
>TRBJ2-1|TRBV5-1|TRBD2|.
CASSLTSGTYNEQFF
TGCGCCAGCAGCCTAACTAGCGGGACTTACAATGAGCAGTTCTTC
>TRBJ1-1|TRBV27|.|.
CASTKGGLNTEAFF
TGTGCCAGCACAAAGGGGGGGCTTAACACTGAAGCTTTCTTT
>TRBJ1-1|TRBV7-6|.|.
CASSITTSLVENTEAFF
TGTGCCAGCAGCATTACTACTTCCCTTGTAGAGAACACTGAAGCTTTCTTT
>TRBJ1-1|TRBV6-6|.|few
CASKRDSTNTEAFF
TGTGCCAGCAAGAGGGACTCTACCAACACTGAAGCTTTCTTT
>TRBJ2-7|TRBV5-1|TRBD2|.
CASSLGLAGPIEEQYF
TGCGCCAGCAGCTTGGGACTAGCGGGCCCTATTGAGGAGCAGTACTTC
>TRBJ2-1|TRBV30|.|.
CAWSEEGDEQFF
TGTGCCTGGAGTGAAGAAGGAGATGAGCAGTTCTTC
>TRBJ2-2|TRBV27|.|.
CASSFEGQNARYTGELFF
TGTGCCAGCAGTTTTGAAGGTCAGAACGCTAGGTACACCGGGGAGCTGTTTTTT
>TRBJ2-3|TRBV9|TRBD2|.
CASSVSGSPTDTQYF
TGTGCCAGCAGCGTCAGCGGGAGCCCCACAGATACGCAGTATTTT
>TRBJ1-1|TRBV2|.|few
CASLPLFRNTEAFF
TGTGCCTCGCTCCCCCTATTTCGAAACACTGAAGCTTTCTTT
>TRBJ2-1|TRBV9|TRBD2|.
CASSEEPLAGFGIF
TGTGCCAGCAGCGAGGAACCACTAGCGGGATTTGGGATCTTC
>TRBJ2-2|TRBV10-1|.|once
CASSFPGGELFF
TGCGCCAGCAGCTTCCCAGGGGGGGAGCTGTTTTTT
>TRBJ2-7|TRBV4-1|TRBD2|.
CASSPRVRGDYEQYF
TGCGCCAGCAGCCCCCGGGTGCGGGGGGACTACGAGCAGTACTTC
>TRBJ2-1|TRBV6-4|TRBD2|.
CASSDSFSGRMHEQFF
TGTGCCAGCAGTGACTCGTTTAGCGGGAGGATGCATGAGCAGTTCTTC
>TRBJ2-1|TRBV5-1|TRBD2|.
CASSLLLLAGMDEQFF
TGCGCCAGCAGCTTGCTACTGCTAGCGGGAATGGATGAGCAGTTCTTC
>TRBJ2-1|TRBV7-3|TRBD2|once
CASSLTRTSGREQFF
TGTGCCAGCAGCTTAACCCGGACTAGCGGACGTGAGCAGTTCTTC
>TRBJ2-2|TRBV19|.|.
CASSIPRGARGTGELFF
TGTGCCAGTAGTATCCCTCGAGGCGCCCGGGGCACCGGGGAGCTGTTTTTT
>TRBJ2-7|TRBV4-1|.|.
CASSLEGMGTYEQYF
TGCGCCAGCAGCCTGGAGGGGATGGGTACCTACGAGCAGTACTTC
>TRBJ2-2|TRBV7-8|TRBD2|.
CASSRLAGGRTGELFF
TGTGCCAGCAGCCGACTAGCGGGAGGGCGGACCGGGGAGCTGTTTTTT
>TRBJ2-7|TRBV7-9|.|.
CASSPIPNEQYF
TGTGCCAGCAGCCCTATTCCAAACGAGCAGTACTTC
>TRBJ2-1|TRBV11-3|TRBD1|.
CASSPRQGGYEQFF
TGTGCCAGCAGCCCTCGACAGGGGGGCTATGAGCAGTTCTTC
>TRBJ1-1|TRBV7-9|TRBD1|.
CASSLGTGYTEAFF
TGTGCCAGCAGCTTAGGGACAGGGTACACTGAAGCTTTCTTT
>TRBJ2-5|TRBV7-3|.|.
CASSLSGSQETQYF
TGTGCCAGCAGCTTATCGGGGTCTCAAGAGACCCAGTACTTC
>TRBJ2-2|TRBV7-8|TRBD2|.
CASSFSGSSTTGELFF
TGTGCCAGCAGCTTTAGCGGGAGTTCGACCACCGGGGAGCTGTTTTTT
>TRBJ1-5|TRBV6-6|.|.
CASSFNPGQPQHF
TGTGCCAGCAGTTTCAACCCGGGACAGCCCCAGCATTTT
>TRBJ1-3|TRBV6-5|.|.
CASSPPGGNTIYF
TGTGCTAGCAGTCCGCCGGGTGGAAACACCATATATTTT
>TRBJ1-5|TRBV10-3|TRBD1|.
CAISESVVLSGGGQPQHF
TGTGCCATCAGTGAGTCGGTTGTGTTGTCAGGGGGAGGTCAGCCCCAGCATTTT
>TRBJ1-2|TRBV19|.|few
CASSSTESYGYTF
TGTGCCAGTAGTAGCACGGAGAGCTATGGCTACACCTTC
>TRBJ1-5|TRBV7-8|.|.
CASSPERNQPQHF
TGTGCCAGCAGCCCCGAGAGGAATCAGCCCCAGCATTTT
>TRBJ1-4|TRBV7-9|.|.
CASSSITGSFNEKLFF
TGTGCCAGCAGCTCCATAACAGGGAGTTTTAATGAAAAACTGTTTTTT
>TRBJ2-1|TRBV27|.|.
CASSFGSRNEQFF
TGTGCCAGCAGTTTTGGTAGTCGCAATGAGCAGTTCTTC
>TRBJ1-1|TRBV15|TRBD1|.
CATSRVATGSVNTEAFF
TGTGCCACCAGCAGAGTGGCGACAGGGTCTGTTAACACTGAAGCTTTCTTT
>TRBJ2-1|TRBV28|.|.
CASSGGRSEQFF
TGTGCCAGCAGCGGTGGGAGGAGTGAGCAGTTCTTC
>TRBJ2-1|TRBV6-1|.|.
CASSEAGTNNEQFF
TGTGCCAGCAGTGAAGCCGGGACAAACAATGAGCAGTTCTTC
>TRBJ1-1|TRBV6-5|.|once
CASRSPGRTEAFF
TGTGCCAGCAGGTCCCCAGGAAGGACTGAAGCTTTCTTT
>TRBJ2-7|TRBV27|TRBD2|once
CASSLMYSGRAELYEQYF
TGTGCCAGCAGTTTAATGTATAGCGGGAGGGCCGAACTCTACGAGCAGTACTTC
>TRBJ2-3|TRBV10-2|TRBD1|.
CASSDGTGKTDTQYF
TGCGCCAGCAGTGACGGGACAGGGAAAACAGATACGCAGTATTTT
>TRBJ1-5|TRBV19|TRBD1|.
CASSIDPGQGASGYANQPQHF
TGTGCCAGTAGTATAGATCCCGGACAGGGGGCCAGCGGGTATGCCAATCAGCCCCAGCATTTT
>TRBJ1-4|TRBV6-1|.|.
CASSGGLLPYATNEKLFF
TGTGCCAGCAGTGGGGGACTCCTCCCCTATGCAACTAATGAAAAACTGTTTTTT
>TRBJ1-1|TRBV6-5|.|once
CASSYSFAGDTEAFF
TGTGCCAGCAGTTACTCCTTCGCAGGGGATACTGAAGCTTTCTTT
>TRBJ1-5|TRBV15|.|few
CASSTDRQMSNQPQHF
TGTGCCAGCTCGACTGACCGACAGATGAGCAATCAGCCCCAGCATTTT
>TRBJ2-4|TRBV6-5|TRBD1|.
CASSYSTGGKNIQYF
TGTGCCAGCAGTTACTCGACAGGGGGCAAAAACATTCAGTACTTC
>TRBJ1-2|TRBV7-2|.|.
CASSWARGAYGYTF
TGTGCCAGCAGCTGGGCTCGGGGGGCCTATGGCTACACCTTC
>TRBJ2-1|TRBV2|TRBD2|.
CASSEATSGNEQFF
TGTGCCAGCAGTGAAGCGACTAGCGGCAATGAGCAGTTCTTC